The 23 T cell receptor beta chains presented below share a single source sample, sequenced in a study of Ad26.COV2.S vaccination and SARS-CoV-2 variants. TCRdb's table, derived via immunoSEQ multiplex PCR, lists solely in-frame clones and lacks some. The sample has roughly 460,000 clones; 80% to 90% are singletons. The treatment: about 20 received Ad26.COV2.S at low or high dose, single or two shots; five or six received placebo; per-sample allocation not given. At day 63 after the first vaccine or placebo injection, samples were drawn. This specimen was peripheral blood, taken in a trial of Ad26.COV2.S vaccine versus placebo. The source is a person between 18 and 59 years old who received the Ad26.COV2.S COVID-19 vaccine or a placebo.

The rearrangement links TRBV27 to TRBJ2-3; 10 bases are shared with TRBD2. Germline-derived CDR1 and CDR2 are MNHEY and SMNVEV (reference sequence). This CDR3 is built from 15 residues. V dropped 5 bases and J dropped 6; count of bases not matched to a gene: 8. DNA for the CDR3: TGTGCCAGCAGTCCTCAGCGGGGGGGCTTGGATACGCAGTATTTT. Translated: CASSPQRGGLDTQYF.

V gene TRBV7-2 combines with J gene TRBJ1-1, with 7 bases identical to TRBD1. The CDR3 runs to 13 residues. V shed 4 bases and J 12 bases; nucleotides not matched to a gene: 11. Germline V CDR1 and CDR2: SGHTA, FQGNSA. CDR3 in amino acids: CASSSDIDRESFF. DNA for the CDR3: TGTGCCAGCAGCTCCGACATCGACAGGGAATCTTTCTTT.

The rearrangement joins TRBV7-9 to TRBJ1-2; 8 bases line up with TRBD1. The germline V gene encodes CDR1 SEHNR and CDR2 FQNEAQ (reference sequence). The V segment lost 3 bases and the J segment 3 bases; nucleotides outside the gene matches: 0. The CDR3 covers 13 residues. The CDR3 DNA reads TGTGCCAGCAGCTTGGGACAGGACTATGGCTACACCTTC. Its protein product is CASSLGQDYGYTF.

V and J are TRBV13 and TRBJ2-3, with 9 bases lining up with TRBD1. CDR1 and CDR2 from the germline V gene are PRHDT and FYEKMQ (reference sequence). This CDR3 is built from 15 residues. V trimming: 5 bases; J trimming: 4 bases; junction bases outside the gene matches: 7. CDR3 sequence reads: CASSRGQGTPDTQYF. The CDR3 DNA reads as TGTGCCAGCAGCAGAGGACAGGGGACGCCAGATACGCAGTATTTT.

The rearrangement joins TRBV19 to TRBJ2-2; no firm D call. CDR1 and CDR2 (germline): LNHDA, SQIVND (reference sequence). Trimming pared 10 bases from V and 1 base from J, leaving 10 bases between. This CDR3 contains 13 residues. CDR3 in DNA: TGTGCCACCAGGCAGCGGAACACCGGGGAGCTGTTTTTT. This translates into CATRQRNTGELFF. Filled out from reference TRBV19 and TRBJ2-2, the complete variable domain reads DGGITQSPKYLFRKEGQNVTLSCEQNLNHDAMYWYRQDPGQGLRLIYYSQIVNDFQKGDIAEGYSVSREKKESFPLTVTSAQKNPTAFYLCATRQRNTGELFFGEGSRLTVL.

The genes are TRBV29-1 and TRBJ1-3; no clear D. This CDR3 has 14 residues. V lost 2 bases, J lost 4 bases, and 12 bases lay in between. The germline V gene has CDR1 SQVTM and CDR2 ANQGSEA. The CDR3 DNA is TGCAGCGTTGAAAGCCGGGGAGAAGGAAACACCATATATTTT. As protein: CSVESRGEGNTIYF.

The V gene is TRBV6-5, the J gene TRBJ1-1; D is uncertain. Trimming cost V 0 bases and J 5 bases, with 7 bases left between them. CDR1 is MNHEY and CDR2 is SVGAGI in the germline V gene. This CDR3 comprises 13 residues. This chain's CDR3 is CASSYSGRTEAFF. The DNA for the CDR3 is TGTGCCAGCAGTTACTCGGGCAGGACTGAAGCTTTCTTT.

J is TRBJ2-3 and V is TRBV5-1, with 10 bases that match TRBD2. Germline V gene lookup returns CDR1 SGHRS and CDR2 YFSETQ. The length of the CDR3 is 15 residues. Trimming removed 1 base from V and 7 bases from J; junction bases left unmatched: 6. For the CDR3, the DNA is TGCGCCAGCAGCTTGACCCTAGCGGGAGCAAATACGCAGTATTTT. Protein sequence: CASSLTLAGANTQYF.

This sequence joins TRBV10-3 and TRBJ1-1; the D gene is possibly TRBD1 (5 bases). Germline-derived CDR1 and CDR2 are ENHRY and SYGVKD. CDR3 size: 13 residues. The ends were cut back, 4 bases at V and 4 bases at J, with 10 bases in the middle. DNA of the CDR3: TGTGCCATCAGTGTTCAGGGTCCCACTGAAGCTTTCTTT. Translating it yields CAISVQGPTEAFF.

The chain employs TRBV7-2 and TRBJ2-2, with 10 bases that match TRBD2. The ends lost 5 bases at V and 7 bases at J; junction bases unmatched: 7. CDR1 and CDR2 from the germline V gene are SGHTA and FQGNSA. This CDR3 contains 15 residues. The CDR3 here is CASSPGLAELGELFF. The CDR3 DNA reads TGTGCCAGCAGCCCAGGACTAGCGGAACTCGGGGAGCTGTTTTTT.

The gene calls are TRBV29-1 and TRBJ1-1; D is unresolved. Germline V CDR1 and CDR2: SQVTM, ANQGSEA. The ends were cut back, 2 bases at V and 7 bases at J, with 8 bases in the middle. The length of the CDR3 is 11 residues. The CDR3, as DNA: TGCAGCGTTGAATTCGCAATTGAAGCTTTCTTT. Translating gives CSVEFAIEAFF.

The rearrangement links TRBV6-5 to TRBJ1-4; D unresolved. The V and J ends lost 5 bases and 6 bases respectively, with 4 bases between them. The CDR3 covers 11 residues. Germline V CDR1 and CDR2: MNHEY, SVGAGI. The CDR3 DNA follows: TGTGCCAGCAGTCAACATGAAAAACTGTTTTTT. This translates into CASSQHEKLFF.

The rearrangement links TRBV2 to TRBJ1-2; TRBD1 matches 7 bases. The CDR3 is 15 amino acids. Trimming cost V 7 bases and J 5 bases; bases outside gene matches: 13. CDR1 and CDR2 from the germline V gene are SNHLY and FYNNEI. Here the CDR3 reads CASTPGRGRGYGYTF. The DNA of the CDR3 is TGTGCCAGCACCCCTGGGAGGGGCAGGGGGTATGGCTACACCTTC.

In this sample, this clone turned up a few times. J is TRBJ1-1 and V is TRBV9, with D perhaps matching TRBD1 (6 bases). Germline-derived CDR1 and CDR2 are SGDLS and YYNGEE. V gave up 0 bases and J gave up 0 bases, with 9 bases separating them. The length of the CDR3 is 15 residues. Written as DNA, the CDR3 is TGTGCCAGCAGCGTAGCAACAGGGATGAACACTGAAGCTTTCTTT. This codes for CASSVATGMNTEAFF.

V is TRBV11-2 and J is TRBJ2-1; 8 bases map to TRBD2. V gave up 0 bases and J gave up 2 bases; unmatched junction bases: 3. CDR1 is SGHAT, CDR2 FQNNGV, per germline. The CDR3 spans 16 residues. CDR3 sequence reads: CASSLDPGLAYNEQFF. CDR3 in DNA: TGTGCCAGCAGCTTAGATCCGGGACTAGCCTACAATGAGCAGTTCTTC.

The chain recombines TRBV5-1 with TRBJ2-1; TRBD2 matches 9 bases. The CDR3 has 14 amino acids. The germline V gene has CDR1 SGHRS and CDR2 YFSETQ. Trimming at V came to 5 bases and at J to 2 bases, leaving 2 bases not matched to a gene. The CDR3 bases are TGCGCCAGCAGTCTAGCGGGACCCTACAATGAGCAGTTCTTC. Its translation: CASSLAGPYNEQFF.

J is TRBJ1-1 and V is TRBV28; 7 positions agree with TRBD1. V shed 6 bases, J shed 4 bases, and the junction held 14 bases outside the gene matches. CDR1 is MDHEN, CDR2 SYDVKM, per germline. The CDR3 covers 16 residues. This CDR3 is CASRKTGMSLTTEAFF. In nucleotides, the CDR3 is TGTGCCAGCAGGAAGACAGGGATGAGTTTGACCACTGAAGCTTTCTTT.

V gene TRBV30 combines with J gene TRBJ2-1; D is uncertain. The CDR3 extends over 16 amino acids. Germline lookup yields CDR1 GTSNPN and CDR2 SVGIG (reference sequence). Trimming stripped 3 bases from V and 6 bases from J, with 21 bases between. The CDR3 here is CAWRSRTNERPNEQFF. Written as DNA, the CDR3 is TGTGCCTGGAGAAGTAGGACGAACGAACGGCCCAATGAGCAGTTCTTC.

The rearrangement uses TRBV7-8 and TRBJ2-2; D may be TRBD2 (5 bases). Germline CDR1 is SGHVS and CDR2 is FQNEAQ. This CDR3 region has 17 residues. With 4 bases removed from V and 4 bases from J, the gap between germline ends came to 19 bases. As DNA, the CDR3 is TGTGCCAGCAGCTCGATGGAGGTCCTCACCGCCACCGGGGAGCTGTTTTTT. This translates into CASSSMEVLTATGELFF.

This chain joins TRBV19 and TRBJ2-7; 12 bases are a match to TRBD2. V was clipped by 5 bases and J by 4 bases; unmatched bases: 9. This CDR3 has 16 amino acids. In germline, CDR1 is LNHDA, CDR2 SQIVND (reference sequence). The CDR3 spells CASSDGLAGGPYEQYF. For the CDR3, the DNA is TGTGCCAGTAGTGATGGGCTAGCGGGAGGGCCGTACGAGCAGTACTTC.

The chain is built from TRBV10-3 and TRBJ2-2, with 9 bases fitting TRBD2. J gave up 0 bases and V 7 bases, and 0 bases lay outside the gene matches. The CDR3 spans 14 residues. Looked up from germline, CDR1 is ENHRY and CDR2 is SYGVKD. The CDR3 protein is CAITSGANTGELFF. The CDR3 nucleotides are TGTGCCATCACTAGCGGGGCGAACACCGGGGAGCTGTTTTTT.

CDR3 DNA: TGCGCCAGCAGCCAGGGGAATAATAAGAGGCAGTTCTTC. As protein: CASSQGNNKRQFF. This chain joins TRBV4-3 and TRBJ2-1; D gene ambiguous. The CDR3 length is 13 residues. Germline CDR1 reads LGHNA; CDR2 reads YSLEER. Trimming took off 3 bases at V and 12 bases at J, with 15 bases between the two ends.

This chain connects TRBV2 to TRBJ2-7; 8 bases line up with TRBD1. The CDR3 has 14 residues. The V gene's germline CDR1 is SNHLY and CDR2 FYNNEI. With 6 bases clipped from V and 3 bases from J, the junction kept 7 bases outside the gene matches. The CDR3 reads CASRQQTGVYEQYF. The CDR3 nucleotides are TGTGCCAGCAGACAACAGACAGGGGTCTACGAGCAGTACTTC.